This entry describes one TCR beta chain. The antigen remains unidentified. A read error may be the cause here, since a much bigger clone is one base away. These data belong to a study of T cell repertoires in cytomegalovirus infection. Study information: CMV epitopes, recently identified HLA-C-restricted and well-studied HLA-B-restricted, were used. Whole-study findings and limits: Dominating the ex vivo response were TCR beta clonotypes that were CMV-specific and HLA-C-restricted.

MiXCR, run by TCRdb on the reads, gives a single entry per CDR3 protein. This sample has 830,000 or so distinct CDR3 sequences, with 30% to 35% found just once. Sample: cultured CD8+ T cells from PBMCs, taken from culture after CMV antigen stimulation. The TCR comes from a human donor in good health (CMV status not recorded). Some clones in this sample may be carry-over from other donors' samples.

CDR3 protein: CASKEGNEQFF. In nucleotides, the CDR3 is TGTGCCAGCAAGGAAGGCAATGAGCAGTTCTTC. V and J are TRBV25-1 and TRBJ2-1; D gene uncertain. CDR1 is MGHDK and CDR2 is SYGVNS in the germline V gene. The CDR3 covers 11 residues. V was clipped by 7 bases and J by 6 bases, with 7 bases between them. The variable domain in full, completed from reference TRBV25-1 and TRBJ2-1, reads EADIYQTPRYLVIGTGKKITLECSQTMGHDKMYWYQQDPGMELHLIHYSYGVNSTEKGDLSSESTVSRIRTEHFPLTLESARPSHTSQYLCASKEGNEQFFGPGTRLTVL.